The rows below give T cell receptor beta chains drawn from one sample of a study of blood T cell repertoires in COVID-19. Assay used: immunoSEQ multiplex PCR; TCRdb lists only in-frame clones, some missing. Among under 300,000 clones listed, roughly 80% were seen once. Sequenced sample: peripheral blood. The receptors here all came from a woman over 75 with acute or convalescent COVID-19. CDR3s include the opening cysteine and the closing phenylalanine or tryptophan. The D gene is left open where the match is weak. Part of the rows lack a size; the others show once, few, many or a class for expanded clones.

d_gene	v_gene	j_gene	abundance	CDR3nt	CDR3aa
-	TRBV5-5	TRBJ2-5	-	TGTGCCAGCAGCTTGCGACTAACTAAAGAGACCCAGTACTTC	CASSLRLTKETQYF
TRBD1	TRBV23-1	TRBJ1-2	-	TGCGCCAGCAGTCAATACAGGGGCTTCTATGGCTACACCTTC	CASSQYRGFYGYTF
TRBD2	TRBV11-3	TRBJ2-7	-	TGTGCCAGCAGCCTCGAGCGGGGTCAGCAGTACTTC	CASSLERGQQYF
TRBD1	TRBV3-1/TRBV3-2	TRBJ1-6	-	TGTGCCAGCAGCCCGGGACAGGGGAGAGGGACCTATAATTCACCCCTCCACTTT	CASSPGQGRGTYNSPLHF
-	TRBV5-1	TRBJ1-2	-	TGCGCCAGCAGCTTGGCCGGGTCATCTAACTATGGCTACACCTTC	CASSLAGSSNYGYTF
-	TRBV15	TRBJ2-1	-	TGTGCCACCAGCAGAGGGGTGGCAGGGCAGTTCTTC	CATSRGVAGQFF
-	TRBV10-3	TRBJ1-1	-	TGTGCCACCCAATTGGCGAACACTGAAGCTTTCTTT	CATQLANTEAFF
-	TRBV21-1	TRBJ1-3	few	TGTGCCAGCAGCAAGAGGACTAGAAGGAGCTCTGGAAACACCATATATTTT	CASSKRTRRSSGNTIYF
TRBD1	TRBV27	TRBJ2-7	-	TGTGCCAGCGGGACAGGTCGAGCCTACGAGCAGTACTTC	CASGTGRAYEQYF
TRBD1	TRBV29-1	TRBJ1-1	-	TGCAGCGTAGGGACAGGTTACACTGAAGCTTTCTTT	CSVGTGYTEAFF
-	TRBV9	TRBJ1-5	-	TGTGCCAGCAGCGCATTCTCCGGGCAGCCCCAGCATTTT	CASSAFSGQPQHF
TRBD2	TRBV2	TRBJ2-1	-	TGTGCCAGCAGTGTGAAGGCGGGGGGCCTGTATGAGCAGTTCTTC	CASSVKAGGLYEQFF
-	TRBV6-6	TRBJ1-5	-	TGTGCCAGCAGCCCCAGAGGGCAGACCAATAAGCCCCAGCATTTT	CASSPRGQTNKPQHF
TRBD1	TRBV5-5	TRBJ2-5	-	TGTGCCAGCAGCTTCGGACAGGGGCGTATGGAGACCCAGTACTTC	CASSFGQGRMETQYF
TRBD2	TRBV11-3	TRBJ2-1	-	TGTGCCAGCAGCCCTACTAGCGGGGTATACAATGAGCAGTTCTTC	CASSPTSGVYNEQFF
TRBD2	TRBV3-1/TRBV3-2	TRBJ2-1	few	TGTGCCAGCAGCCGCCGAGCTGGAAGCGGGGGCGGGCGGAATGAGCAGTTCTTC	CASSRRAGSGGGRNEQFF
TRBD1	TRBV4-1	TRBJ2-7	-	TGCGCCAGCAGCTCTCTGGACAGGGCCCACGAGCAGTACTTC	CASSSLDRAHEQYF
TRBD1	TRBV5-1	TRBJ1-1	few	TGCGCCAGCAGCTTGGGAGGGACAGTGAACACTGAAGCTTTCTTT	CASSLGGTVNTEAFF
TRBD1	TRBV6-5	TRBJ1-2	-	TGTGCCAGCAGTTTCCTGGACAGGGGGGATGGCTACACCTTC	CASSFLDRGDGYTF
TRBD2	TRBV4-2	TRBJ2-2	-	TGTGCCAGCAGCCAAGTAGCACTAGCGGTAAACACCGGGGAGCTGTTTTTT	CASSQVALAVNTGELFF
-	TRBV30	TRBJ2-2	-	TGTGCCTGGAGTGTAGGCCTAGCCGGGGAGCTGTTTTTT	CAWSVGLAGELFF
-	TRBV7-9	TRBJ2-3	-	TGTGCCAGCAGCCCTAGCGGCACAGATACGCAGTATTTT	CASSPSGTDTQYF
TRBD2	TRBV6-9	TRBJ2-5	-	TGTGCCAGCAGTTATTCGCGGGGGTTATGCACCCAGTACTTC	CASSYSRGLCTQYF
-	TRBV18	TRBJ1-1	-	TGTGCCAGCTCTTACAGGGTGGACACTGAAGCTTTCTTT	CASSYRVDTEAFF
-	TRBV5-4	TRBJ2-7	-	TGTGCCAGCAGCTCAGGACACGGCGAGCAGTACTTC	CASSSGHGEQYF
-	TRBV28	TRBJ1-5	-	TGTGCCAGCAGTTTAGGCCCCGCTGGCAATCAGCCCCAGCATTTT	CASSLGPAGNQPQHF
-	TRBV5-8	TRBJ2-2	-	TGTGCCAGCAGCTTGCAGACCCTCGGGGGGGAGCTGTTTTTT	CASSLQTLGGELFF
-	TRBV5-5	TRBJ1-2	-	TGTGCCAGCAGCGGAGGGACCCTTGAAAAAGACTATGGCTACACCTTC	CASSGGTLEKDYGYTF
-	TRBV5-5	TRBJ1-1	-	TGTGCCAGCAGCTTGGGAGGTGAAGCTTTCTTT	CASSLGGEAFF
-	TRBV5-1	TRBJ1-4	few	TGCGCCAGCAGCTTGGGGGGTGGGGCGCAGGACGAAAAACTGTTTTTT	CASSLGGGAQDEKLFF
-	TRBV6-6	TRBJ1-5	-	TGTGCCAGCTGGACGGCGGGGAGCAATCAGCCCCAGCATTTT	CASWTAGSNQPQHF
-	TRBV5-8	TRBJ1-1	-	TGTGCCAGCAGCAACCGACAGAATAACATGAACACTGAAGCTTTCTTT	CASSNRQNNMNTEAFF
TRBD2	TRBV10-3	TRBJ2-2	-	TGTGCCATCAGTGAGTGGGGGGGCACCGGGGAGCTGTTTTTT	CAISEWGGTGELFF